The 3 T cell receptor beta chains below come from one sample, sequenced in a study of metastatic and nonmetastatic thyroid tumors. TCRdb re-analyzed the PCR reads using MiXCR. The table has tens of thousands of clones, approximately 16% seen once. Not a single patient had been given any form of treatment at any point before undergoing thyroid surgery. Sequencing was done on a sample of blood. These receptors all come from a female donor with papillary thyroid cancer or a benign thyroid nodule (not recorded which). Some clones in this sample may be carry-over from other donors' samples.

This clone was counted at least ten times. The chain employs TRBV9 and TRBJ2-1; 8 bases map to TRBD2. Germline CDR1 and CDR2: SGDLS and YYNGEE. V dropped 4 bases and J dropped 9; count of bases not matched to a gene: 15. This CDR3 is built from 16 residues. The CDR3 DNA follows: TGTGCCAGCAGCCTTACTACCGGGACTAGGGGCAGTGAGCAGTTCTTC. Residues: CASSLTTGTRGSEQFF.

This clone turned up a few times. Given a much more abundant clone one base away, this may be a read error. This same CDR3 is encoded by further DNA sequences in the sample. The chain has TRBV6-2 or TRBV6-3 and TRBJ2-1; possibly TRBD1 for D (6 bases). In germline, CDR1 is MNHEY, CDR2 SVGEGT. The CDR3 contains 14 residues. V was trimmed by 5 bases and J by 8 bases, leaving 16 bases between them. CDR3 protein: CASSAGGAYDEQFF. CDR3 in DNA: TGTGCCAGCAGTGCTGGGGGCGCGTACGATGAGCAGTTCTTC.

This clone was seen many times. The rearrangement uses TRBV5-1 and TRBJ2-7, with TRBD2 matching 10 bases. This CDR3 has 15 amino acids. The germline CDR1 and CDR2 sequences are SGHRS and YFSETQ. After removal of 0 bases from V and 1 base from J, the junction contained 1 base not matched to a gene. The CDR3 is CASSLGTSGSYEQYF. The CDR3 coding sequence is TGCGCCAGCAGCTTGGGGACTAGCGGATCCTACGAGCAGTACTTC.